This entry features one TCR beta chain sequence. Relative to its sample, this clonotype is large (0.1 to 1%). What this receptor recognizes is not known. No much larger clone is present one base from it, and per-base qualities are unavailable. This sample is drawn from a study (dated by TCRdb to 2016 to 2017). At the level of the whole study: In people whose bodies naturally kept HIV infection under control, the researchers looked into where HIV persistence comes from.

The library was produced with 5' RACE. Sequencing took place on an Illumina HiSeq 2000. In TCRdb, the public reads were trimmed at Q25 with fastp and aligned with MiXCR, with productive beta chains retained. Each entry merges the rows of one CDR3 protein and shows their most common DNA and genes. The sample table contains 810 or so distinct CDR3 sequences; only one count was recorded for roughly 9.2% of them. Clones ranked in the top ten supply 20% to 30% of the sample. The CDR3 covers 14 residues, taking in both the cysteine and the phenylalanine. This entry keeps only the CDR3 DNA: 42 bases, framed from base 1. V is pruned by 5 bases and J by 6 bases, leaving 7 bases of the junction without a gene match. Looking up the germline V gene yields CDR1 SGHTA and CDR2 FQGNSA.

The sequence came from a male donor with HIV. The rearrangement combines TRBV7-2 with TRBJ2-7, and 10 junctional nucleotides match TRBD1. Sequencing was done on a sample of total memory T cells from blood PBMCs. What the cell subset or site label conveys for this sample: transitional memory CD4+ T cells. The CDR3 reads as follows: CASSRDRGGGEQYF. In nucleotide form, the sequence is TGTGCCAGCAGCCGGGACAGGGGTGGAGGCGAGCAGTACTTC.